A single sample is the source of the 15 T cell receptor beta chains below, sequenced in a study of breast tumors, draining lymph nodes, adjacent tissues. MiXCR was run by TCRdb on the multiplex PCR reads, yielding one entry per CDR3 protein. The sample lists 150,000 to 200,000 distinct CDR3 sequences; roughly 30% were seen once. Samples came from axillary lymph nodes draining the breast cancer. Sequences were obtained from axillary lymph node tissue. These receptor sequences come from a female donor with breast cancer. Some clones in this sample may be carry-over from other donors' samples.

Regarding this clonotype: Possible read error: a much larger clone is one base away. This chain connects TRBV19 to TRBJ1-2; D is unresolved. CDR3 size: 12 residues. Germline lookup yields CDR1 LNHDA and CDR2 SQIVND (reference sequence). Here the CDR3 DNA reads TGTGCCAGTAGTATCGGGGATTATGGCTACGCCTTC. Translation: CASSIGDYGYAF. The full variable domain, with the rest looked up from reference TRBV19 and TRBJ1-2, is DGGITQSPKYLFRKEGQNVTLSCEQNLNHDAMYWYRQDPGQGLRLIYYSQIVNDFQKGDIAEGYSVSREKKESFPLTVTSAQKNPTAFYLCASSIGDYGYAFGSGTRLTVV.

Here the CDR3 reads CATSSEGPLEQYF. The CDR3 DNA reads as TGTGCCACCAGCAGTGAAGGGCCCCTCGAGCAGTACTTC. The gene calls are TRBV15 and TRBJ2-7; no definite D call. V was shortened by 3 bases and J by 6 bases, with 12 bases between the two germline ends. The CDR3 runs to 13 residues. Germline CDR1 reads LNHNV; CDR2 reads YYDKDF (reference sequence).

This chain joins TRBV29-1 and TRBJ2-1, with D possibly being TRBD1 (6 bases). V was shortened by 8 bases and J by 0 bases, with 14 bases between the two germline ends. The CDR3 extends over 14 amino acids. The germline V gene encodes CDR1 SQVTM and CDR2 ANQGSEA. The CDR3 region has the DNA TGCAGCTCCAGGGGACAAAGCTCCTACAATGAGCAGTTCTTC. Translation gives CSSRGQSSYNEQFF.

This clonotype appeared many times. The chain carries TRBV11-2 and TRBJ2-5; TRBD2 aligns across 12 bases. V shed 3 bases and J 5 bases; nucleotides not matched to a gene: 7. The CDR3 loop spans 16 amino acids. CDR1 and CDR2 from the germline V gene are SGHAT and FQNNGV. The CDR3 protein is CASSLGLAGVGETQYF. Written as DNA, the CDR3 is TGTGCCAGCAGCTTGGGACTAGCGGGCGTGGGGGAGACCCAGTACTTC.

This clonotype was seen a handful of times. A much larger clone sits a single nucleotide away, making a read error possible. The chain has TRBV7-2 and TRBJ1-2, with TRBD1 matching 11 bases. The CDR3 spans 16 residues. Germline CDR1 is SGHTA and CDR2 is FQGNSA. The CDR3: CASSSRGQGVWYGHTF. DNA of the CDR3: TGTGCCAGCAGCTCACGGGGACAGGGGGTATGGTATGGCCACACCTTC.

This clonotype has just a few counts. The rearrangement joins TRBV27 to TRBJ1-5; D perhaps matches TRBD1 (5 bases). Trimming left V 0 bases short and J 3 bases short, with 6 bases between. The CDR3 loop spans 14 amino acids. The germline V gene has CDR1 MNHEY and CDR2 SMNVEV (reference sequence). In DNA, the CDR3 is TGTGCCAGCAGTTTATCAGGGGACAATCAGCCCCAGCATTTT. Protein: CASSLSGDNQPQHF.

This clonotype was counted at least ten times. The CDR3 reads CSARQSGRASYEQYF. The DNA for the CDR3 is TGCAGTGCTAGGCAAAGCGGGAGGGCCTCCTACGAGCAGTACTTC. The chain uses TRBV20-1 and TRBJ2-7; 10 positions match TRBD2. This CDR3 has 15 residues. Germline V lookup: CDR1 DFQATT, CDR2 SNEGSKA (reference sequence). V was pared by 3 bases and J by 0 bases, with 5 bases of the junction left unmatched.

This clonotype was counted at least ten times. This chain links TRBV24-1 with TRBJ1-2, with TRBD1 matching 8 bases. V was clipped by 4 bases and J by 4 bases; unmatched bases: 10. CDR3 length equals 16 residues. Per the germline V gene, CDR1 is KGHDR and CDR2 is SFDVKD. CDR3 in DNA: TGTGCCACCAGTGACCCAAAGACAGGGGAACTCTATGGCTACACCTTC. The encoded protein is CATSDPKTGELYGYTF.

This clonotype was seen only a few times. The J gene is TRBJ1-2, the V gene TRBV6-1; 7 bases match TRBD1. Germline CDR1 is MNHNS and CDR2 is SASEGT. After removal of 7 bases from V and 1 base from J, the junction contained 12 bases not matched to a gene. This CDR3 spans 16 amino acids. The CDR3 DNA reads as TGTGCCAGCAAGCGTTCAGGGGGGGGGGATAACTATGGCTACACCTTC. Encoded protein: CASKRSGGGDNYGYTF.

The chain couples TRBV10-3 to TRBJ1-4, with TRBD1 identical over 10 bases. The CDR3 consists of 17 residues. Germline V lookup: CDR1 ENHRY, CDR2 SYGVKD. Unmatched junction bases numbered 3, after V lost 0 bases and J lost 2 bases. Written as DNA, the CDR3 is TGTGCCATCAGTGAGTCGCGACAGGGGGCGACTAATGAAAAACTGTTTTTT. It encodes CAISESRQGATNEKLFF.

In regard to this clonotype: A much larger clone lies a single base off, so this may be a read error. The chain carries TRBV12-3 or TRBV12-4 and TRBJ1-6; 7 bases map to TRBD1. CDR3 length: 15 residues. Losses at the gene ends were 3 bases for V and 10 bases for J; bases not matched to a gene: 9. The CDR3 reads CASSFAGGTVSPLHF. In nucleotides, the CDR3 is TGTGCCAGCAGTTTCGCGGGTGGGACAGTATCACCCCTCCACTTT.

This clonotype was seen only a few times. This chain links TRBV19 with TRBJ2-1; D is perhaps TRBD2 (6 bases). Trimming took 3 bases from V and 10 from J, leaving 22 bases between them. CDR1 is LNHDA, CDR2 SQIVND, per germline (reference sequence). This CDR3 has 16 residues. CDR3 in DNA: TGTGCCAGTAGTATTATGGCGGGGAGAGTTGCGAGGGAGCAGTTCTTC. Residues: CASSIMAGRVAREQFF.

This clonotype turned up a few times. This may be a read error: a much more frequent sequence differs by one nucleotide. Given the absence of the conserved phenylalanine or tryptophan at the CDR3 end, a read error is likely. In nucleotides, the CDR3 is TGTGCCAGTGCCATTACGGGACAGGGGGCGATTAACGGCTACACCTCC. Its translation is CASAITGQGAINGYTS. The J gene is TRBJ1-2, the V gene TRBV19; 12 nucleotides match TRBD1. The CDR3 is made up of 16 amino acids. The germline V gene has CDR1 LNHDA and CDR2 SQIVND (reference sequence). V shed 8 bases and J 8 bases; nucleotides not matched to a gene: 15.

CDR3 sequence (DNA): TGTGCCAGCAGTGTGGGGGGGGAGCTGTTTTTT. Amino acids: CASSVGGELFF. The rearrangement joins TRBV12-3 or TRBV12-4 to TRBJ2-2; D gene ambiguous. Trimming removed 5 bases from V and 8 bases from J, with 6 bases in between. The CDR3 runs 11 residues.

This clonotype was found many times. The chain joins TRBV7-3 to TRBJ2-6; possible D gene TRBD1, 6 bases. CDR3 size: 16 residues. Looked up from germline, CDR1 is SGHTA and CDR2 is FQGTGA. V shed 3 bases and J shed 0 bases, with 9 bases lying between them. CDR3 sequence: CASSLQGNSGANVLTF. For the CDR3, the DNA is TGTGCCAGCAGCTTGCAGGGGAACTCTGGGGCCAACGTCCTGACTTTC.